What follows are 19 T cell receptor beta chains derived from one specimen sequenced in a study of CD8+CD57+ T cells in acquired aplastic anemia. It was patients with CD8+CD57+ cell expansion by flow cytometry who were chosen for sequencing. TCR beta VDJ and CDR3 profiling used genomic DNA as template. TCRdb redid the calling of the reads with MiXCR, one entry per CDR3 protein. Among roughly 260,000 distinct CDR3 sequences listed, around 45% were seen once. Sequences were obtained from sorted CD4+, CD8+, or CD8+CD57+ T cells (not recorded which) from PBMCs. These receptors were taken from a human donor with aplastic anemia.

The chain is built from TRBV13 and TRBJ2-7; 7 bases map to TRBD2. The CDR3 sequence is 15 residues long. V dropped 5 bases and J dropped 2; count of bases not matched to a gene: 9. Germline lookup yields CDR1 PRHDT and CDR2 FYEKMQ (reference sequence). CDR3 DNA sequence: TGTGCCAGCAGCCCGACAAGCGGGGCCCCCTACGAGCAGTACTTC. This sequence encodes CASSPTSGAPYEQYF.

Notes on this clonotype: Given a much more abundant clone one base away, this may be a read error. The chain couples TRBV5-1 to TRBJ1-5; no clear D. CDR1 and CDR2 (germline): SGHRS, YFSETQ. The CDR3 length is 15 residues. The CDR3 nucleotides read TGCGCCCGCAGCCAAGCCGGCTATAGCAATCAGCCCCAGCATTTT. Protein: CARSQAGYSNQPQHF.

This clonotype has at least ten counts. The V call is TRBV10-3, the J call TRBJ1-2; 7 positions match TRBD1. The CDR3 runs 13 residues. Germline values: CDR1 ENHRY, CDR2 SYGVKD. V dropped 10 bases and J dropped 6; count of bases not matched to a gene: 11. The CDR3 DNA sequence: TGTGCCACCAAGGCGGGACAGACTGATGGCTACACCTTC. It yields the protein CATKAGQTDGYTF.

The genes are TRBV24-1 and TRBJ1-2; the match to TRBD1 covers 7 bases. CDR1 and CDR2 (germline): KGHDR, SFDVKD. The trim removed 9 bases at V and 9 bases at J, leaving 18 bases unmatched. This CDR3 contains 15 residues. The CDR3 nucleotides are TGTGCCACCTCACACCGGGACAGCTCCCCCCCGTGCTACACCTTC. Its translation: CATSHRDSSPPCYTF.

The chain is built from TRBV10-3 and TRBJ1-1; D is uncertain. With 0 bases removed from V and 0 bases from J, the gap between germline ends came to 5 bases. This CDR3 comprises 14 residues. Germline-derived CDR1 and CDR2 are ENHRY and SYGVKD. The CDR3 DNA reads TGTGCCATCAGTGAGTCGAGTTTGAACACTGAAGCTTTCTTT. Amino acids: CAISESSLNTEAFF.

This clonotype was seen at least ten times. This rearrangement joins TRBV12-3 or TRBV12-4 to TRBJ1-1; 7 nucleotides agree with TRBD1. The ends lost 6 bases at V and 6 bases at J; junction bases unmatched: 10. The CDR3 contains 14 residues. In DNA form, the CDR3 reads TGTGCCAGCAGAAAGACAGGGCGAATTCCTGAAGCTTTCTTT. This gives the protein CASRKTGRIPEAFF.

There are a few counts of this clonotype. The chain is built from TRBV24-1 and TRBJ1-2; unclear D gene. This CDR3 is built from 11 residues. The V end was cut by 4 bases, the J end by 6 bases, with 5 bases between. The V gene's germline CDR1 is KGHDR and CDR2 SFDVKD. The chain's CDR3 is CATSDLNGYTF. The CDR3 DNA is TGTGCCACCAGTGACCTAAATGGCTACACCTTC.

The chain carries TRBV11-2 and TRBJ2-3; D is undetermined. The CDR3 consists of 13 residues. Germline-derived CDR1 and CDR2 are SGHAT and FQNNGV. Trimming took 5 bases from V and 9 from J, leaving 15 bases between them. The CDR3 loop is CASSQEPQSTQYF. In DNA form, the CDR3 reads TGTGCCAGCAGCCAAGAACCCCAGAGCACGCAGTATTTT. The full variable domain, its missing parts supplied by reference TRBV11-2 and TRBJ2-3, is EAGVAQSPRYKIIEKRQSVAFWCNPISGHATLYWYQQILGQGPKLLIQFQNNGVVDDSQLPKDRFSAERLKGVDSTLKIQPAKLEDSAVYLCASSQEPQSTQYFGPGTRLTVL.

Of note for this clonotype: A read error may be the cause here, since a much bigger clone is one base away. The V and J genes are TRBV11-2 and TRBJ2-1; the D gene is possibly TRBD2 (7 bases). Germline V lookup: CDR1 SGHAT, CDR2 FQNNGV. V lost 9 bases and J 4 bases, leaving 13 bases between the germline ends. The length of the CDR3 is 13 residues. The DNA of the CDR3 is TGTGCCAGTCAGGAGGGGGGGTACAATGAGCAGTTCTTC. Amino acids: CASQEGGYNEQFF.

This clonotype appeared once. The CDR3 sequence is CATEPGGASYEQYF. The CDR3 DNA reads as TGTGCCACCGAGCCGGGGGGCGCTTCATACGAGCAGTACTTC. The chain is built from TRBV10-3 and TRBJ2-7, with TRBD2 as a possible D gene (7 bases). Germline CDR1 is ENHRY and CDR2 is SYGVKD. The CDR3 contains 14 residues. Trimming removed 10 bases at V and 4 bases at J, with 20 bases between.

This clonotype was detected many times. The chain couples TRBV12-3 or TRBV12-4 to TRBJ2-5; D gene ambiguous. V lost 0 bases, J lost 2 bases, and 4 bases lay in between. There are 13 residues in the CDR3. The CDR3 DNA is TGTGCCAGCAGTTTAGCGGAGCAAGAGACCCAGTACTTC. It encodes CASSLAEQETQYF.

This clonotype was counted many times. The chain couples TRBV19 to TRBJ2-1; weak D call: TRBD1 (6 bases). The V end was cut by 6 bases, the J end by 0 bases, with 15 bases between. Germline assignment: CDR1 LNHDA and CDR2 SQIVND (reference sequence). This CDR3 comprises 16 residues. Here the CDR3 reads CASRTNRDTSYNEQFF. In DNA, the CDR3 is TGTGCCAGTAGAACAAACAGGGACACCTCCTACAATGAGCAGTTCTTC.

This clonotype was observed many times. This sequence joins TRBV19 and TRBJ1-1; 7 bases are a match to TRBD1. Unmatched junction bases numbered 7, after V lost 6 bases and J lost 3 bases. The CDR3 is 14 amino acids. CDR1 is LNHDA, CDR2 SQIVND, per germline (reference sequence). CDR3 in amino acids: CASRTRGPDTEAFF. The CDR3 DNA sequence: TGTGCCAGTAGGACTAGGGGGCCGGACACTGAAGCTTTCTTT. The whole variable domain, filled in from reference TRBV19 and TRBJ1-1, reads DGGITQSPKYLFRKEGQNVTLSCEQNLNHDAMYWYRQDPGQGLRLIYYSQIVNDFQKGDIAEGYSVSREKKESFPLTVTSAQKNPTAFYLCASRTRGPDTEAFFGQGTRLTVV.

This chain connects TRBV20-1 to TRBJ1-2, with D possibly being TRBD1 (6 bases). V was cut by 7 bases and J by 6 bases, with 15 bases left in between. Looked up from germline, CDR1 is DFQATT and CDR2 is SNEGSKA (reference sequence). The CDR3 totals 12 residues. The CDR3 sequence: CSVAGGGDGYTF. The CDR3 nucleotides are TGCAGTGTGGCGGGAGGGGGAGATGGCTACACCTTC.

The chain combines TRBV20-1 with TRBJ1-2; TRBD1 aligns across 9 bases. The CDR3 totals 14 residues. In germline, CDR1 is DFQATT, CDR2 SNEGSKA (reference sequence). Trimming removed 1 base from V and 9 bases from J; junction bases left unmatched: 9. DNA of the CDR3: TGCAGTGCTAGAGGTACAGGGGGCGCAGGGAGCTACACCTTC. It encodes CSARGTGGAGSYTF.

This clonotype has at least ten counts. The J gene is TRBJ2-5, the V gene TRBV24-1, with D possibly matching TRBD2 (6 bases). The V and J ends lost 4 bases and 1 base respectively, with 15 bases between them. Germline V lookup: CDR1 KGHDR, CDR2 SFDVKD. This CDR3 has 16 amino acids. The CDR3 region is CATSELWGDAQETQYF. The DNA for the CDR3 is TGTGCCACCAGTGAGCTATGGGGGGACGCCCAAGAGACCCAGTACTTC.

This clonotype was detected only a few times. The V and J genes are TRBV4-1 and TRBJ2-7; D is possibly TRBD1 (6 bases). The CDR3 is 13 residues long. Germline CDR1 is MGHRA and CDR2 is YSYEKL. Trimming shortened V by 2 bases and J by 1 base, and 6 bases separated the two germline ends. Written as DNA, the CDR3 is TGCGCCAGCAGCCAAACAGGGTCCTACGAGCAGTACTTC. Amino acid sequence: CASSQTGSYEQYF.

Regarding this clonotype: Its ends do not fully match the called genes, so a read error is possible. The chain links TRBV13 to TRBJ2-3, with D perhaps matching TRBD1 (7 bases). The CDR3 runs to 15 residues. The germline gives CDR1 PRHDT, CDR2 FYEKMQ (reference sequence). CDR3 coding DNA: TGCGCCAGCAGCTATCAGGGGGGTTCCACAGATACGCAGTATTTT. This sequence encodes CASSYQGGSTDTQYF.

DNA for the CDR3: TGTGCCATCAGTGGGGGCCGCCACTCCTACAATGAGCAGTTCTTC. Translated: CAISGGRHSYNEQFF. J is TRBJ2-1 and V is TRBV10-3; a weak D match, TRBD1 (5 bases). V was clipped by 4 bases and J by 0 bases, with 10 bases between them. CDR3 length equals 15 residues. Germline CDR1 reads ENHRY; CDR2 reads SYGVKD.